This T cell receptor beta chain originates from a study of CD8 T cells in ankylosing spondylitis. Study-wide results and caveats: Within peripheral blood, clones linked to disease were CD8+ and relatively rare. Past research had described some motif variants in reactive arthritis synovial fluid and blood.

Germline V CDR1 and CDR2: DFQATT, SNEGSKA (reference sequence). This CDR3 has 15 amino acids. The trim removed 1 base at V and 2 bases at J, leaving 6 bases unmatched. This clonotype was seen only once. The target antigen is unknown. Via MiXCR, TCRdb re-called the 5' RACE reads, giving one row per CDR3 protein. The data contain around 340,000 distinct CDR3 sequences, 20% of them singletons. The V and J genes are TRBV20-1 and TRBJ2-7, with TRBD2 identical over 9 bases. This sequence originates from a male donor with ankylosing spondylitis or in good health (not recorded which). The sequenced material came from blood, either unsorted or a sorted T cell fraction (not recorded which). The DNA of the CDR3 is TGCAGTGCTAGAGCCGGGACTAGCCGAACCTACGAGCAGTACTTC. Translating it yields CSARAGTSRTYEQYF.